One sample yielded the 25 T cell receptor beta chains listed below, sequenced in a study of T-cell reconstitution after alpha-beta-depleted transplantation in children. Using unique molecular identifiers, the investigators prepared the TCRbeta library. TCRdb reanalysed the PCR reads using MiXCR and keeps one entry per CDR3 protein. The data hold 100,000 or so distinct CDR3 sequences, with less than 15% observed a single time. This specimen was PBMCs from the stem cell graft donor, taken from the stem cell graft. The receptors were gathered from a human donor who donated a stem cell graft to a child with inherited bone marrow failure.

In its sample, this clonotype was seen many times. The chain has TRBV29-1 and TRBJ2-7; D tentatively reads TRBD1 or TRBD2 (5 bases each). The germline CDR1 and CDR2 sequences are SQVTM and ANQGSEA. V was pared by 6 bases and J by 5 bases, with 14 bases between. The CDR3 totals 12 residues. CDR3 sequence (DNA): TGCAGCGTGCCGGGACCAGGAGACGAGCAGTACTTC. It specifies CSVPGPGDEQYF.

This clonotype has ten or more counts. The chain joins TRBV6-2 or TRBV6-3 to TRBJ2-7, with TRBD2 as a possible D gene (6 bases). The ends were cut back, 4 bases at V and 5 bases at J, with 18 bases in the middle. Germline loops: CDR1 MNHEY, CDR2 SVGEGT. CDR3 length: 15 amino acids. The CDR3 bases are TGTGCCAGCAGTTCTTGGGGAAGGACGGGAGACGAGCAGTACTTC. It encodes CASSSWGRTGDEQYF.

This clonotype was counted at least ten times. The V call is TRBV3-1, the J call TRBJ2-5; D is ambiguous. CDR3 length: 14 amino acids. Germline CDR1 LGHDT, CDR2 YNNKEL (reference sequence). V was cut by 1 base and J by 5 bases, with 11 bases left in between. Here the CDR3 DNA reads TGTGCCAGCAGCCAAGTATCCCTGGGGGAGACCCAGTACTTC. Its protein product is CASSQVSLGETQYF.

This clonotype was counted between two and nine times. This chain joins TRBV7-2 and TRBJ1-2; D gene unclear. CDR3 length: 12 amino acids. V lost 2 bases, J lost 0 bases, and 1 base lay in between. CDR1 is SGHTA and CDR2 is FQGNSA in the germline V gene. The CDR3 region is CASSLPNYGYTF. The CDR3 bases are TGTGCCAGCAGCTTACCTAACTATGGCTACACCTTC.

The table lists this clonotype with many counts. The chain joins TRBV5-6 to TRBJ1-1; no reliable D call. V lost 0 bases to trimming and J lost 0 bases, with 12 bases between them. The CDR3 loop spans 16 amino acids. Germline loops: CDR1 SGHDT, CDR2 YYEEEE. The CDR3 loop reads CASSLALGGLNTEAFF. The CDR3 coding sequence is TGTGCCAGCAGCTTGGCCTTGGGAGGCCTGAACACTGAAGCTTTCTTT.

This clonotype was picked up many times. The rearrangement uses TRBV9 and TRBJ2-3; 8 nucleotides align to TRBD2. Germline loops: CDR1 SGDLS, CDR2 YYNGEE. V shed 2 bases, J shed 4 bases, and the junction held 6 bases outside the gene matches. The CDR3 extends over 15 amino acids. Here the CDR3 DNA reads TGTGCCAGCAGCGTCCGCGGGGGGCGTTCAGATACGCAGTATTTT. Residues: CASSVRGGRSDTQYF.

This clonotype was seen at least ten times. The chain has TRBV28 and TRBJ2-4, with TRBD2 matching 14 bases. V lost 10 bases to trimming and J lost 1 base; unmatched junction nucleotides: 9. The length of the CDR3 is 17 residues. Germline CDR1 and CDR2: MDHEN and SYDVKM. The CDR3 spells CATGLAGGGSAKNIQYF. The CDR3 DNA reads as TGTGCCACCGGACTAGCGGGAGGAGGATCGGCCAAAAACATTCAGTACTTC.

This clonotype has a count of ten or more. The chain is built from TRBV20-1 and TRBJ1-1, with 8 bases aligning to TRBD1. Looked up from germline, CDR1 is DFQATT and CDR2 is SNEGSKA (reference sequence). The CDR3 covers 14 residues. The V gene end was trimmed by 6 bases and the J gene end by 6 bases; junction bases not matched to a gene: 12. CDR3 sequence: CSAGRQGRSPEAFF. In DNA, the CDR3 is TGCAGTGCGGGGAGACAGGGGAGATCCCCTGAAGCTTTCTTT.

This clonotype was seen many times. The junction and the germline gene differ at one end; a read error may be behind it. The chain links TRBV7-9 to TRBJ2-3, with TRBD1 identical over 7 bases. From germline, CDR1 is SEHNR and CDR2 FQNEAQ (reference sequence). The CDR3 length is 12 residues. In DNA, the CDR3 is TGTGCCAGCAGCTTAGCTCAAGGGGGCCACGATTTT. Protein: CASSLAQGGHDF. Complete variable domain (other parts from reference TRBV7-9 and TRBJ2-3): DTGVSQNPRHKITKRGQNVTFRCDPISEHNRLYWYRQTLGQGPEFLTYFQNEAQLEKSRLLSDRFSAERPKGSFSTLEIQRTEQGDSAMYLCASSLAQGGHDFGPGTRLTVL.

This clonotype came up many times. The chain carries TRBV5-1 and TRBJ2-1; D is possibly TRBD2 (5 bases). Germline V gives CDR1 SGHRS, CDR2 YFSETQ. V dropped 6 bases and J dropped 2 bases, with 15 bases sitting between them. The CDR3 is made up of 15 amino acids. CDR3: CASTLGPGTYNEQFF. The CDR3 DNA reads as TGCGCCAGCACCCTTGGGCCCGGGACCTACAATGAGCAGTTCTTC. The full variable domain, in which reference TRBV5-1 and TRBJ2-1 provide the parts outside the CDR3, is KAGVTQTPRYLIKTRGQQVTLSCSPISGHRSVSWYQQTPGQGLQFLFEYFSETQRNKGNFPGRFSGRQFSNSRSEMNVSTLELGDSALYLCASTLGPGTYNEQFFGPGTRLTVL.

Ten or more counts support this clonotype. The rearrangement links TRBV6-1 to TRBJ2-2, with D tentatively TRBD1 (6 bases). The length of the CDR3 is 15 residues. Germline V CDR1 and CDR2: MNHNS, SASEGT. The V end lost 1 base, the J end lost 4 bases, and 10 bases lay between the germline ends. Written as DNA, the CDR3 is TGTGCCAGCAGTGAAGATACAGGGTTCACCGGGGAGCTGTTTTTT. This encodes CASSEDTGFTGELFF.

The chain employs TRBV7-2 and TRBJ1-1, with D unresolved. This CDR3 is built from 13 residues. Germline values: CDR1 SGHTA, CDR2 FQGNSA. V was cut by 6 bases and J by 3 bases, with 11 bases left in between. The DNA of the CDR3 is TGTGCCAGCAGGACAAAGGCGGACACTGAAGCTTTCTTT. Translating gives CASRTKADTEAFF.

This clonotype was seen many times. This sequence joins TRBV20-1 and TRBJ2-5; D possibly corresponds to TRBD2 (5 bases). The CDR3 has 13 amino acids. Per the germline V gene, CDR1 is DFQATT and CDR2 is SNEGSKA (reference sequence). V lost 6 bases and J lost 3, with 14 bases in between. CDR3 loop: CSASRIGEETQYF. CDR3 coding DNA: TGCAGTGCGAGCCGGATCGGGGAAGAGACCCAGTACTTC.

This clonotype was detected many times. V and J are TRBV28 and TRBJ1-5; perhaps TRBD1 as D (6 bases). V was pared by 8 bases and J by 1 base, with 15 bases between. This CDR3 has 15 residues. CDR1 and CDR2 from the germline V gene are MDHEN and SYDVKM. This chain's CDR3 is CASGRQAGSNQPQHF. The DNA of the CDR3 is TGTGCCAGCGGTCGACAGGCTGGAAGCAATCAGCCCCAGCATTTT.

The table lists this clonotype with many counts. The chain joins TRBV20-1 to TRBJ1-1; D is ambiguous. This CDR3 contains 14 residues. Per the germline V gene, CDR1 is DFQATT and CDR2 is SNEGSKA (reference sequence). Trimming removed 1 base at V and 4 bases at J, with 13 bases between. CDR3 sequence: CSARVGSSSTEAFF. CDR3 nucleotides: TGCAGTGCTAGAGTAGGTAGTTCGAGCACTGAAGCTTTCTTT.

This clonotype was seen at least ten times. This chain uses TRBV5-6 with TRBJ1-1; D unclear. This CDR3 is built from 14 residues. Germline V lookup: CDR1 SGHDT, CDR2 YYEEEE. V was trimmed by 0 bases and J by 2 bases, leaving 8 bases between them. CDR3 in DNA: TGTGCCAGCAGCTTGGAGCCGAGAAACACTGAAGCTTTCTTT. Its translation is CASSLEPRNTEAFF.

The CDR3 DNA is TGTGCCAGCACCCAGACCACAGATACGCAGTATTTT. It translates to CASTQTTDTQYF. The chain links TRBV6-2 or TRBV6-3 to TRBJ2-3; D not certain. The CDR3 covers 12 residues. CDR1 MNHEY and CDR2 SVGEGT come from the germline V gene. Trimming shortened V by 7 bases and J by 2 bases, and 7 bases separated the two germline ends.

The chain uses TRBV5-1 and TRBJ2-1; D might be TRBD1 or TRBD2, each matching 5 bases. Germline CDR1 is SGHRS and CDR2 is YFSETQ. This CDR3 is built from 15 residues. Deletions cut 1 base from V and 1 base from J, with 9 bases between. This CDR3 is CASSLRGESYNEQFF. The CDR3 DNA follows: TGCGCCAGCAGCTTGAGGGGAGAATCCTACAATGAGCAGTTCTTC.

At least ten counts were recorded for this clonotype. The chain recombines TRBV5-1 with TRBJ2-4; D may be TRBD1 (5 bases). The germline V and J ends were trimmed by 0 bases and 5 bases, with 9 bases remaining between them. Germline loops: CDR1 SGHRS, CDR2 YFSETQ. The CDR3 covers 14 residues. CDR3: CASSLGGPENIQYF. CDR3 in DNA: TGCGCCAGCAGCTTGGGGGGCCCGGAAAACATTCAGTACTTC.

The chain joins TRBV13 to TRBJ2-7, with 7 bases fitting TRBD2. The junction had 6 bases not matched to a gene; V was cut back by 4 bases and J by 0 bases. CDR1 is PRHDT, CDR2 FYEKMQ, per germline (reference sequence). This CDR3 is built from 15 residues. CDR3 region: CASSSSGVSSYEQYF. The CDR3 nucleotides read TGTGCCAGCAGCTCAAGCGGGGTTAGCTCCTACGAGCAGTACTTC.

This clonotype was recorded many times. The chain recombines TRBV4-1 with TRBJ2-7; 9 positions agree with TRBD1. The CDR3 runs to 14 residues. V gave up 2 bases and J gave up 3 bases; unmatched junction bases: 2. Germline loops: CDR1 MGHRA, CDR2 YSYEKL. The CDR3 is CASSQRDRDYEQYF. DNA for the CDR3: TGCGCCAGCAGCCAAAGGGACAGGGACTACGAGCAGTACTTC.

This clonotype was found a few times. The V gene is TRBV29-1, the J gene TRBJ2-1; D is perhaps TRBD1 or TRBD2 (6 bases each). There are 16 residues in the CDR3. V dropped 7 bases and J dropped 1 base, with 20 bases sitting between them. Germline V gene sequence: CDR1 SQVTM, CDR2 ANQGSEA. CDR3 in DNA: TGCAGCGCCTATGGAGGGGGTGGGGAATCCTACAATGAGCAGTTCTTC. This gives the protein CSAYGGGGESYNEQFF.

In its sample, this clonotype was seen many times. The CDR3 bases are TGCGCCAGCAGCCATGGACAGGCCGGGGAGCTGTTTTTT. Translated: CASSHGQAGELFF. This chain links TRBV5-1 with TRBJ2-2; TRBD1 agrees at 7 bases. Germline V CDR1 and CDR2: SGHRS, YFSETQ. The CDR3 contains 13 residues. The junction had 3 bases not matched to a gene; V was cut back by 4 bases and J by 6 bases.

This clonotype showed up many times. The chain couples TRBV29-1 to TRBJ2-5; D might be TRBD2 (5 bases). Trimming pared 4 bases from V and 9 bases from J, leaving 12 bases between. CDR3 size: 11 residues. Germline V gene sequence: CDR1 SQVTM, CDR2 ANQGSEA. The CDR3 region has the DNA TGCAGCGTTGTAAAGTCGGGGTCCCAGTACTTC. It translates to CSVVKSGSQYF. Drawing the rest from reference TRBV29-1 and TRBJ2-5, the complete variable domain is SAVISQKPSRDICQRGTSLTIQCQVDSQVTMMFWYRQQPGQSLTLIATANQGSEATYESGFVIDKFPISRPNLTFSTLTVSNMSPEDSSIYLCSVVKSGSQYFGPGTRLLVL.

The sample holds a few counts of this clonotype. J is TRBJ2-5 and V is TRBV6-1; no clear D. The CDR3 has 15 residues. Trimming pared 6 bases from V and 4 bases from J, leaving 18 bases between. CDR1 MNHNS and CDR2 SASEGT come from the germline V gene. For the CDR3, the DNA is TGTGCCAGCAGCAACACCGTTTCAGGCGGAGAGACCCAGTACTTC. This sequence encodes CASSNTVSGGETQYF.